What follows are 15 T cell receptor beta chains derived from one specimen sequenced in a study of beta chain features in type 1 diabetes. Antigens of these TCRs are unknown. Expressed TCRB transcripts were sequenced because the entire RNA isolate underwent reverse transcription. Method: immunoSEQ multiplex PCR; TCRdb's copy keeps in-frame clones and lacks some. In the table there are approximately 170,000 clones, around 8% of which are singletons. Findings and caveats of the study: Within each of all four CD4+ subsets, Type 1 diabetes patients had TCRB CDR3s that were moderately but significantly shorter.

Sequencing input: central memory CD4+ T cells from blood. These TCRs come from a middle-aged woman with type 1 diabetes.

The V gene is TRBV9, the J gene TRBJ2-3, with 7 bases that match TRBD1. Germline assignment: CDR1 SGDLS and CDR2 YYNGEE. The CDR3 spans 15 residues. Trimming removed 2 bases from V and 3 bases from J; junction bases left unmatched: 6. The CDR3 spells CASSVGQANTDTQYF. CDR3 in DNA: TGTGCCAGCAGCGTTGGACAGGCCAATACAGATACGCAGTATTTT.

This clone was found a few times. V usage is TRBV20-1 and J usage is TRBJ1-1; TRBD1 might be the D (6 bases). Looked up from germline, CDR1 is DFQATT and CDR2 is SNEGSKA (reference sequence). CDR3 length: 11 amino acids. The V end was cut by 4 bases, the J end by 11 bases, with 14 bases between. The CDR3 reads CSATRQDWAFF. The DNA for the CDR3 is TGCAGTGCTACCCGACAGGATTGGGCTTTCTTT.

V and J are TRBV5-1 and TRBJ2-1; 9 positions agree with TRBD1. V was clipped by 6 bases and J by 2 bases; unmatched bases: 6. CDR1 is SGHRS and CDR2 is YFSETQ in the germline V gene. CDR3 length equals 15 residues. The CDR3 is CASTSTGGAYNEQFF. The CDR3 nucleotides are TGCGCCAGCACCTCAACAGGGGGCGCCTACAATGAGCAGTTCTTC.

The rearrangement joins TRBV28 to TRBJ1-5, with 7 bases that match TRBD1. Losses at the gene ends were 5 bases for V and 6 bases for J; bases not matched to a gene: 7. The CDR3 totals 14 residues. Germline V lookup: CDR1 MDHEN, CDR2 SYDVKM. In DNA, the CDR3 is TGTGCCAGCAGTACCCCGACAGGGCCTCAGCCCCAGCATTTT. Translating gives CASSTPTGPQPQHF.

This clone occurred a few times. In DNA, the CDR3 is TGTGCCAGCAACCGCCAAGCGGGGAGAGATGAGCAGTTCTTC. It encodes CASNRQAGRDEQFF. The chain uses TRBV28 and TRBJ2-1; 7 positions match TRBD2. Per germline, CDR1 MDHEN and CDR2 SYDVKM. CDR3 size: 14 residues. V shed 7 bases and J 8 bases; nucleotides not matched to a gene: 11.

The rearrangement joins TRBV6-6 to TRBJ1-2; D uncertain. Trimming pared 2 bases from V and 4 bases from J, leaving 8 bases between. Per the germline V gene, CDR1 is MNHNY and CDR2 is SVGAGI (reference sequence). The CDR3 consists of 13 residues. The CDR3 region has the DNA TGTGCCAGCAGTTACGAGGCTGGCTATGGCTACACCTTC. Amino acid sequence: CASSYEAGYGYTF.

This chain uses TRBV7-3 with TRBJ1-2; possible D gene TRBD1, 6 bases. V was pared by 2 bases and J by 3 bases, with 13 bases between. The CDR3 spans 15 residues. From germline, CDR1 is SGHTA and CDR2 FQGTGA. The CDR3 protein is CASSLSWTDDYGYTF. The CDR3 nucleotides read TGTGCCAGCAGCTTATCGTGGACAGACGACTATGGCTACACCTTC.

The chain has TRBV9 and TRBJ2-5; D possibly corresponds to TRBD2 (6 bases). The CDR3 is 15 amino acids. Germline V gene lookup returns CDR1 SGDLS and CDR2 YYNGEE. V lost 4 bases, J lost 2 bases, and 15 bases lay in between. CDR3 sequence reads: CASSPGGRGQETQYF. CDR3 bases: TGTGCCAGCAGCCCCGGGGGAAGAGGGCAAGAGACCCAGTACTTC.

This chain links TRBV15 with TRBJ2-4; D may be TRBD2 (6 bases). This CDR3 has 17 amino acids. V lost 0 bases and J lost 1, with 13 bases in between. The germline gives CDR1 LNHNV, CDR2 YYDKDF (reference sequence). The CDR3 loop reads CATSRDSSGGAKNIQYF. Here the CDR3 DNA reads TGTGCCACCAGCAGAGATAGCTCTGGAGGGGCCAAAAACATTCAGTACTTC.

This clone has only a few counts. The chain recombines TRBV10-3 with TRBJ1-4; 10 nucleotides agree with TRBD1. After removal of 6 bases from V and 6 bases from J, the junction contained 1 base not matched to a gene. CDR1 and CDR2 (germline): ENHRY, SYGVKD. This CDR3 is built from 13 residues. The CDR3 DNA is TGTGCCATCAGGGGGACAGGGGATGAAAAACTGTTTTTT. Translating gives CAIRGTGDEKLFF.

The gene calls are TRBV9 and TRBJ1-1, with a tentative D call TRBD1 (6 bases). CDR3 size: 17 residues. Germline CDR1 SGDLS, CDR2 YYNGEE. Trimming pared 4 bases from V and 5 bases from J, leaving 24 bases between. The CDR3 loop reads CASSPLRGGPSMTEAFF. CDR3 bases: TGTGCCAGCAGCCCCCTCAGGGGTGGCCCGTCAATGACTGAAGCTTTCTTT.

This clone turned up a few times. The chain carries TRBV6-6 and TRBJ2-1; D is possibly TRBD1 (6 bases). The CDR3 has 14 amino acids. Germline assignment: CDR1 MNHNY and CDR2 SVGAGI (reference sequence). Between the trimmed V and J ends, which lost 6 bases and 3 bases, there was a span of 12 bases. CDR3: CASSSQGRYNEQFF. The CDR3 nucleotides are TGTGCCAGCAGCTCGCAGGGGCGCTACAATGAGCAGTTCTTC.

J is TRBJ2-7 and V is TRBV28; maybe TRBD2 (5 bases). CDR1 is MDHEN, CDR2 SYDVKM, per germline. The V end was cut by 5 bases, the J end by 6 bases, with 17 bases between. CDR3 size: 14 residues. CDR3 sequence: CASSTGITSREQYF. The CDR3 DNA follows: TGTGCCAGCAGTACGGGAATCACCTCCCGCGAGCAGTACTTC.

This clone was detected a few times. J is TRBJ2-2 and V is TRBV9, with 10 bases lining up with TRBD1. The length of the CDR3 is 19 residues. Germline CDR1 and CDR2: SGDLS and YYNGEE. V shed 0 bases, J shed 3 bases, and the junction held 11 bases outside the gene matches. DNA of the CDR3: TGTGCCAGCAGCGTAGCCTCAGGGTGGGGACAGGGGTACACCGGGGAGCTGTTTTTT. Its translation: CASSVASGWGQGYTGELFF.

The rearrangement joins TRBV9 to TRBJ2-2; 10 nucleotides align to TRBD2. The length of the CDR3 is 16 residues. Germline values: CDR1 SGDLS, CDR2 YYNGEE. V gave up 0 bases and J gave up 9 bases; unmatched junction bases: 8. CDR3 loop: CASSVAASGSIRELFF. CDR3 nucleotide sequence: TGTGCCAGCAGCGTAGCGGCTAGCGGGAGTATCCGGGAGCTGTTTTTT.